This T cell receptor beta chain derives from a study of response to subunit inactivated influenza vaccine. Ten or more counts support this clonotype. Its antigen is not identified. The CDR3 runs 16 residues. With V trimmed by 6 bases and J by 0 bases, 5 bases remained unmatched. Germline V CDR1 and CDR2: SGHVS, FNYEAQ. TCRdb fed the RT-PCR reads into MiXCR, producing one record per CDR3 protein. The table records hundreds of thousands of distinct CDR3 sequences, 15% to 17% of them present only once. Study-level findings and limits: T cells newly recruited by each seasonal influenza vaccination are few, the authors suggested.

This chain connects TRBV7-6 to TRBJ2-1; 10 bases are a match to TRBD2. The sample here was PBMCs from blood, taken about 11 days after vaccination. The clonotype comes from a man aged 50-59 years who received an inactivated influenza vaccine. The CDR3 region is CASSLIAGGSYNEQFF. The CDR3 DNA reads as TGTGCCAGCAGTTTAATAGCGGGAGGCTCCTACAATGAGCAGTTCTTC.